The 29 T cell receptor beta chains below come from one sample, sequenced in a study of blood T cell repertoires in COVID-19. Generated by immunoSEQ multiplex PCR, the TCRdb table keeps only in-frame clones and is missing some. The sample includes approximately 150,000 clones, 87% of them seen just once. Sequencing was carried out using peripheral blood. Receptor source: a human donor in a cohort sampled during active COVID-19.

The chain carries TRBV5-4 and TRBJ2-1, with 12 bases that match TRBD2. In germline, CDR1 is SGHNT, CDR2 YYREEE (reference sequence). The CDR3 totals 15 residues. V lost 5 bases and J lost 15; bases outside the gene matches: 15. The CDR3 DNA is TGTGCCAGCAGTCAACGACTAGCGGGGGCCGACCGATGGTTCTTC. Protein product: CASSQRLAGADRWFF. The whole variable domain, filled in from reference TRBV5-4 and TRBJ2-1, reads ETGVTQSPTHLIKTRGQQVTLRCSSQSGHNTVSWYQQALGQGPQFIFQYYREEENGRGNFPPRFSGLQFPNYSSELNVNALELDDSALYLCASSQRLAGADRWFFGPGTRLTVL.

The genes are TRBV5-6 and TRBJ2-7; 8 bases map to TRBD1. CDR3 length equals 15 residues. V lost 2 bases, J lost 3 bases, and 7 bases stayed unmatched. Germline V gene data show CDR1 as SGHDT and CDR2 as YYEEEE. CDR3 protein: CASSFIRTGSYEQYF. CDR3 nucleotide sequence: TGTGCCAGCAGCTTCATAAGGACAGGGAGCTACGAGCAGTACTTC. Full variable domain (missing parts from reference TRBV5-6 and TRBJ2-7): DAGVTQSPTHLIKTRGQQVTLRCSPKSGHDTVSWYQQALGQGPQFIFQYYEEEERQRGNFPDRFSGHQFPNYSSELNVNALLLGDSALYLCASSFIRTGSYEQYFGPGTRLTVT.

This rearrangement joins TRBV2 to TRBJ1-1, with D unclear. The CDR3 consists of 13 residues. V lost 1 base and J lost 10, with 13 bases in between. Per germline, CDR1 SNHLY and CDR2 FYNNEI. CDR3 protein: CASSEVRISGAFF. In DNA form, the CDR3 reads TGTGCCAGCAGTGAAGTGCGGATAAGCGGAGCTTTCTTT. The variable domain in full, with the rest retrieved from reference TRBV2 and TRBJ1-1, is EPEVTQTPSHQVTQMGQEVILRCVPISNHLYFYWYRQILGQKVEFLVSFYNNEISEKSEIFDDQFSVERPDGSNFTLKIRSTKLEDSAMYFCASSEVRISGAFFGQGTRLTVV.

Regarding this clone: Distinct nucleotide sequences in the sample also encode this CDR3. CDR3 coding DNA: TGTGCCAGCAGCGTAGGAGGTGACACTGAAGCTTTCTTT. It translates to CASSVGGDTEAFF. The chain couples TRBV9 to TRBJ1-1; D unclear. The germline gives CDR1 SGDLS, CDR2 YYNGEE. Trimming shortened V by 0 bases and J by 3 bases, and 6 bases separated the two germline ends. This CDR3 has 13 residues.

The CDR3 is CSARGTQGQGREKLFF. Written as DNA, the CDR3 is TGCAGCGCTAGAGGGACCCAGGGACAGGGACGTGAAAAACTGTTTTTT. The gene calls are TRBV29-1 and TRBJ1-4; TRBD1 aligns across 9 bases. The CDR3 covers 16 residues. Germline assignment: CDR1 SQVTM and CDR2 ANQGSEA. V shed 7 bases, J shed 7 bases, and the junction held 16 bases outside the gene matches. Filled out from reference TRBV29-1 and TRBJ1-4, the complete variable domain reads SAVISQKPSRDICQRGTSLTIQCQVDSQVTMMFWYRQQPGQSLTLIATANQGSEATYESGFVIDKFPISRPNLTFSTLTVSNMSPEDSSIYLCSARGTQGQGREKLFFGSGTQLSVL.

J is TRBJ2-5 and V is TRBV6-2 or TRBV6-3, with 9 bases lining up with TRBD2. The CDR3 is 14 amino acids. Germline V gene data show CDR1 as MNHEY and CDR2 as SVGEGT. J was trimmed by 3 bases and V by 5 bases; bases with no gene match: 4. CDR3 protein: CASSLGLAKETQYF. CDR3 nucleotides: TGTGCCAGCAGTCTCGGACTAGCGAAAGAGACCCAGTACTTC.

This clone was counted only a few times. V gene TRBV5-1 combines with J gene TRBJ2-1; 12 bases are shared with TRBD2. There are 18 residues in the CDR3. CDR1 SGHRS and CDR2 YFSETQ come from the germline V gene. After removal of 3 bases from V and 0 bases from J, the junction contained 7 bases not matched to a gene. CDR3 sequence reads: CASSSVTSGSISYNEQFF. The DNA for the CDR3 is TGCGCCAGCAGCTCTGTGACTAGCGGGAGTATCTCCTACAATGAGCAGTTCTTC.

V usage is TRBV11-3 and J usage is TRBJ2-7; 11 bases align to TRBD1. Per the germline V gene, CDR1 is SGHNT and CDR2 is YENEEA. The CDR3 is 16 amino acids. V was pared by 5 bases and J by 2 bases, with 8 bases of the junction left unmatched. CDR3 bases: TGTGCCAGCAGCCCCCAAGGACAGGGGGCCCCCTACGAGCAGTACTTC. It is translated as CASSPQGQGAPYEQYF.

The gene calls are TRBV2 and TRBJ1-2; tentative D call: TRBD1 (5 bases). The CDR3 covers 13 residues. Germline CDR1 reads SNHLY; CDR2 reads FYNNEI. V gave up 4 bases and J gave up 4 bases, with 10 bases separating them. The CDR3 DNA reads TGTGCCAGCAGTGTTTGGGGCGGCTATGGCTACACCTTC. Translation gives CASSVWGGYGYTF. Complete variable domain (other parts from reference TRBV2 and TRBJ1-2): EPEVTQTPSHQVTQMGQEVILRCVPISNHLYFYWYRQILGQKVEFLVSFYNNEISEKSEIFDDQFSVERPDGSNFTLKIRSTKLEDSAMYFCASSVWGGYGYTFGSGTRLTVV.

The CDR3 loop is CASSFGTGNQAFF. CDR3 in DNA: TGTGCCAGCAGTTTCGGGACAGGGAACCAGGCTTTCTTT. The chain recombines TRBV28 with TRBJ1-1; 9 bases fit TRBD1. The ends lost 3 bases at V and 11 bases at J; junction bases unmatched: 7. The CDR3 has 13 residues. The germline V gene has CDR1 MDHEN and CDR2 SYDVKM.

This clone has more than one count but fewer than ten. The chain links TRBV11-2 to TRBJ1-2, with D tentatively TRBD1 (6 bases). This CDR3 is built from 13 residues. Trimming took off 5 bases at V and 2 bases at J, with 9 bases between the two ends. CDR1 and CDR2 (germline): SGHAT, FQNNGV. The CDR3 loop reads CASSPQGNYGYTF. CDR3 DNA: TGTGCCAGCAGCCCACAGGGAAACTATGGCTACACCTTC.

This clone was picked up one time. The chain has TRBV5-4 and TRBJ2-1; 9 nucleotides match TRBD2. CDR3 length: 18 residues. Germline V gives CDR1 SGHNT, CDR2 YYREEE (reference sequence). The V and J ends lost 4 bases and 2 bases, in that order; junction bases with no gene match: 13. Here the CDR3 reads CASSLRAGGLVPYNEQFF. As DNA, the CDR3 is TGTGCCAGCAGCCTCAGGGCGGGAGGGTTGGTCCCCTACAATGAGCAGTTCTTC.

The rearrangement uses TRBV7-9 and TRBJ2-3; D uncertain. CDR3 size: 13 residues. Germline V gives CDR1 SEHNR, CDR2 FQNEAQ (reference sequence). Deletions cut 6 bases from V and 4 bases from J, with 11 bases between. CDR3 sequence (DNA): TGTGCCAGCAGACACGGGTCTTCAGATACGCAGTATTTT. Translating gives CASRHGSSDTQYF.

This clone was counted only a few times. The rearrangement links TRBV28 to TRBJ2-4, with TRBD2 matching 13 bases. Germline CDR1 is MDHEN and CDR2 is SYDVKM. The CDR3 consists of 17 residues. With 3 bases clipped from V and 5 bases from J, the junction kept 7 bases outside the gene matches. The CDR3 spells CASSFTSGGAEENIQYF. In DNA form, the CDR3 reads TGTGCCAGCAGTTTCACTAGCGGGGGGGCTGAGGAAAACATTCAGTACTTC.

V is TRBV3-1 (or the pseudogene TRBV3-2) and J is TRBJ2-1; 8 positions match TRBD1. The CDR3 is made up of 16 amino acids. With V trimmed by 5 bases and J by 0 bases, 6 bases remained unmatched. Per germline, CDR1 LGHDT and CDR2 YNNKEL (reference sequence). The CDR3 here is CASSGDGQGSYNEQFF. The CDR3 bases are TGTGCCAGCAGCGGAGATGGACAGGGCTCCTACAATGAGCAGTTCTTC.

This clone occurred once. The DNA for the CDR3 is TGTGCCAGCAGCTTCAGGGGGCGTTTAGGGGAGACCCAGTACTTC. Protein: CASSFRGRLGETQYF. The chain links TRBV5-4 to TRBJ2-5, with TRBD1 matching over 8 bases. CDR1 and CDR2 (germline): SGHNT, YYREEE (reference sequence). V shed 2 bases and J 5 bases; nucleotides not matched to a gene: 8. CDR3 length: 15 residues.

V usage is TRBV19 and J usage is TRBJ2-7; 7 bases are shared with TRBD1. Per germline, CDR1 LNHDA and CDR2 SQIVND (reference sequence). The V segment lost 4 bases and the J segment 3 bases; nucleotides outside the gene matches: 9. The CDR3 runs to 15 residues. CDR3 in amino acids: CASSTQGVKNYEQYF. DNA for the CDR3: TGTGCCAGTAGTACTCAGGGGGTGAAGAACTACGAGCAGTACTTC.

The genes are TRBV6-6 and TRBJ1-1; 11 bases agree with TRBD1. V lost 7 bases and J lost 1; bases outside the gene matches: 5. Germline V gene data show CDR1 as MNHNY and CDR2 as SVGAGI (reference sequence). The CDR3 length is 15 residues. The CDR3 reads CASNGQGARNTEAFF. The CDR3 nucleotides are TGTGCCAGCAATGGACAGGGGGCCCGGAACACTGAAGCTTTCTTT.

The chain is built from TRBV28 and TRBJ2-7, with 8 bases matching TRBD2. Germline lookup yields CDR1 MDHEN and CDR2 SYDVKM. This CDR3 region has 16 residues. The V and J ends lost 5 bases and 5 bases, in that order; junction bases with no gene match: 14. In DNA form, the CDR3 reads TGTGCCAGCAGTCCCCCGGGGGGGCCGGTCGGTAACGAGCAGTACTTC. This translates into CASSPPGGPVGNEQYF.

V is TRBV7-3 and J is TRBJ2-3; perhaps TRBD1 as D (6 bases). Germline-derived CDR1 and CDR2 are SGHTA and FQGTGA. CDR3 size: 14 residues. V shed 2 bases and J shed 7 bases, with 13 bases lying between them. CDR3 sequence (DNA): TGTGCCAGCAGCTTAGGGCAGGGGATGAATACGCAGTATTTT. Protein sequence: CASSLGQGMNTQYF.

The chain links TRBV6-1 to TRBJ1-5, with TRBD1 matching over 7 bases. V trimming: 4 bases; J trimming: 6 bases; junction bases outside the gene matches: 12. The germline V gene encodes CDR1 MNHNS and CDR2 SASEGT. This CDR3 region has 16 residues. CDR3 sequence: CASSAPGTVKGQPQHF. CDR3 nucleotide sequence: TGTGCCAGCAGTGCCCCTGGGACAGTCAAAGGTCAGCCCCAGCATTTT.

The chain combines TRBV5-1 with TRBJ2-7, with 7 bases lining up with TRBD1. The length of the CDR3 is 14 residues. Germline V gene data show CDR1 as SGHRS and CDR2 as YFSETQ. The V segment lost 3 bases and the J segment 2 bases; nucleotides outside the gene matches: 5. As DNA, the CDR3 is TGCGCCAGCAGCTCCCCGGGACAGACCTACGAGCAGTACTTC. Amino acids: CASSSPGQTYEQYF.

This rearrangement joins TRBV5-6 to TRBJ1-6; no clear D gene. CDR3 length: 13 amino acids. Per germline, CDR1 SGHDT and CDR2 YYEEEE. V shed 4 bases and J shed 8 bases, with 10 bases lying between them. CDR3 region: CASSPSMDSPLHF. CDR3 DNA: TGTGCCAGCAGCCCCTCTATGGATTCACCCCTCCACTTT.

This clone is judged medium-sized. The sample carries other DNA sequences with the same CDR3. V and J are TRBV29-1 and TRBJ1-2, with TRBD1 identical over 7 bases. There are 12 residues in the CDR3. V gave up 4 bases and J gave up 2 bases; unmatched junction bases: 1. Germline V gene sequence: CDR1 SQVTM, CDR2 ANQGSEA. As DNA, the CDR3 is TGCAGCGTTGGGGGACAGAACTATGGCTACACCTTC. This codes for CSVGGQNYGYTF.

This chain connects TRBV28 to TRBJ1-2, with 8 bases fitting TRBD1. Germline V lookup: CDR1 MDHEN, CDR2 SYDVKM. The V and J ends lost 5 bases and 8 bases, in that order; junction bases with no gene match: 7. This CDR3 comprises 13 residues. In nucleotides, the CDR3 is TGTGCCAGCAGTCCGACAGGGGCCGGGGGCTACACCTTC. It is translated as CASSPTGAGGYTF.

The chain is built from TRBV5-6 and TRBJ2-7; the match to TRBD2 covers 10 bases. The CDR3 loop spans 15 amino acids. Germline CDR1 is SGHDT and CDR2 is YYEEEE. Trimming removed 3 bases from V and 2 bases from J; junction bases left unmatched: 5. Here the CDR3 DNA reads TGTGCCAGCAGCTGGACTAGCGGTGCCCCCTACGAGCAGTACTTC. As protein: CASSWTSGAPYEQYF.

The gene calls are TRBV9 and TRBJ2-3; 7 bases match TRBD1. V lost 5 bases to trimming and J lost 0 bases; unmatched junction nucleotides: 12. The V gene's germline CDR1 is SGDLS and CDR2 YYNGEE. There are 17 residues in the CDR3. CDR3: CASSNPGTATSTDTQYF. CDR3 bases: TGTGCCAGCAGTAATCCCGGGACAGCTACCAGCACAGATACGCAGTATTTT.

CDR3 sequence reads: CASISGGAYEQYF. DNA of the CDR3: TGTGCCAGTATTAGCGGGGGGGCTTACGAGCAGTACTTC. This chain connects TRBV6-5 to TRBJ2-7, with 11 bases fitting TRBD2. CDR1 is MNHEY and CDR2 is SVGAGI in the germline V gene. V lost 9 bases and J lost 4; bases outside the gene matches: 5. The CDR3 loop spans 13 amino acids.

The chain is built from TRBV5-4 and TRBJ2-5; TRBD2 agrees at 10 bases. Per the germline V gene, CDR1 is SGHNT and CDR2 is YYREEE (reference sequence). Germline trimming cut 0 bases from V and 5 bases from J; bases unmatched to any gene: 10. This CDR3 contains 17 residues. CDR3 sequence (DNA): TGTGCCAGCAGCTTGGCTGGGCTAGCGGGGGCCGGGGAGACCCAGTACTTC. As protein: CASSLAGLAGAGETQYF.